The clone carrying this T cell receptor (beta chain) has ten or more counts. Construction of the TCRbeta library involved unique molecular identifiers. TCRdb analysed the PCR reads with MiXCR anew, one entry per CDR3 protein. The data contain approximately 88,000 distinct CDR3 sequences, 9% to 15% of them singletons. The data are from a study of T-cell reconstitution after alpha-beta-depleted transplantation in children. The receptor's source is a human donor who donated a stem cell graft to a child with inherited bone marrow failure. The sequencing used PBMCs from the stem cell graft donor, collected from the stem cell graft.

CDR3 in amino acids: CSARDSGKAKNIQYF. In DNA, the CDR3 is TGCAGTGCTAGGGACAGCGGCAAGGCCAAAAACATTCAGTACTTC. The V gene is TRBV20-1, the J gene TRBJ2-4, with TRBD1 as a possible D gene (6 bases). The CDR3 has 15 residues. CDR1 and CDR2 (germline): DFQATT, SNEGSKA (reference sequence). The V end lost 3 bases, the J end lost 1 base, and 13 bases lay between the germline ends.